This TCR beta chain was captured by sequencing in a study of cytomegalovirus exposure and HLA in healthy donors. Overall study results and limits: Altogether, 160 or so TCR beta chains were recorded as cytomegalovirus-associated. Certain indistinguishable V segments, among them TRBV6-2 and TRBV6-3, were excluded. Fewer N-insertions (relative to the roughly 660-donor mean) were reportedly seen in an Asian-associated ancestry cluster in a later analysis. In a later analysis, V- and J-gene trimming of beta chains associated with a DCLRE1C missense variant, replicated independently.

A remark on this clone: The target antigen is unknown.

This PCR relied on a set of 60 Vbeta primers and 13 Jbeta primers. TCRdb's table, derived via immunoSEQ multiplex PCR, lists solely in-frame clones and lacks some. The table includes about 120,000 clones, approximately 78% detected once. Germline V lookup: CDR1 LNHNV, CDR2 YYDKDF (reference sequence). There are 17 residues in the CDR3. With 1 base clipped from V and 5 bases from J, the junction kept 8 bases outside the gene matches. V usage is TRBV15 and J usage is TRBJ2-5, with 12 bases lining up with TRBD2. The source material was PBMCs. This TCR was recovered from a woman aged 25 to 39 in good health and CMV-seropositive. The CDR3 coding sequence is TGTGCCACCAGCAGAGCCCTTGTCCTAGCGGGGGGGGAGACCCAGTACTTC. This codes for CATSRALVLAGGETQYF. Using reference TRBV15 and TRBJ2-5 for the parts outside the CDR3, the full variable domain is DAMVIQNPRYQVTQFGKPVTLSCSQTLNHNVMYWYQQKSSQAPKLLFHYYDKDFNNEADTPDNFQSRRPNTSFCFLDIRSPGLGDTAMYLCATSRALVLAGGETQYFGPGTRLLVL.